This T cell receptor beta chain was obtained from a study of cytomegalovirus exposure and HLA in healthy donors. Clones were read by immunoSEQ multiplex PCR, and TCRdb kept only the in-frame ones, dropping some. The sample records roughly 230,000 clones, 80% to 95% being singletons. Trimming shortened V by 0 bases and J by 10 bases, and 10 bases separated the two germline ends. The CDR3 is made up of 13 amino acids. Per the germline V gene, CDR1 is SGHNT and CDR2 is YENEEA. The sequence derives from a young woman in good health and CMV-seronegative. Sample: PBMCs. This chain links TRBV11-3 with TRBJ2-1; D may be TRBD1 (5 bases). The CDR3 bases are TGTGCCAGCAGCTTAGACCAGGGCAGGGAGCAGTTCTTC. Its translation: CASSLDQGREQFF.